The next 5 T cell receptor beta chains were all read from a single sample in a study of cytomegalovirus exposure and HLA in healthy donors. TCRdb keeps only in-frame clones here, not all; method: immunoSEQ multiplex PCR. The table has about 160,000 clones, nearly 90% seen once. Specimen: PBMCs. These receptor sequences come from a man between 18 and 29 years old in good health and CMV-seropositive.

The CDR3: CASSVSRGVDEKLFF. The CDR3 DNA reads TGTGCCAGCAGCGTTTCCAGGGGGGTTGATGAAAAACTGTTTTTT. The chain has TRBV7-8 and TRBJ1-4; 7 nucleotides match TRBD1. V lost 5 bases, J lost 6 bases, and 9 bases stayed unmatched. This CDR3 has 15 amino acids. The germline gives CDR1 SGHVS, CDR2 FQNEAQ.

This rearrangement joins TRBV13 to TRBJ2-7, with 11 bases lining up with TRBD2. Germline CDR1 is PRHDT and CDR2 is FYEKMQ (reference sequence). J gave up 5 bases and V 3 bases, and 6 bases lay outside the gene matches. The CDR3 consists of 15 residues. CDR3 region: CASSLATSGKNEQYF. The CDR3 bases are TGTGCCAGCAGCTTGGCGACTAGCGGGAAGAACGAGCAGTACTTC. Supplemented by reference TRBV13 and TRBJ2-7, the full variable domain reads AAGVIQSPRHLIKEKRETATLKCYPIPRHDTVYWYQQGPGQDPQFLISFYEKMQSDKGSIPDRFSAQQFSDYHSELNMSSLELGDSALYFCASSLATSGKNEQYFGPGTRLTVT.

The chain couples TRBV7-6 to TRBJ2-7; D may be TRBD2 (6 bases). CDR3 length: 15 residues. V was pared by 4 bases and J by 5 bases, with 18 bases between. The germline V gene has CDR1 SGHVS and CDR2 FNYEAQ. The CDR3 region is CASSSVTGERNEQYF. The CDR3 DNA follows: TGTGCCAGCAGCTCCGTAACGGGAGAACGAAACGAGCAGTACTTC.

The rearrangement links TRBV6-4 to TRBJ2-2; 8 bases align to TRBD2. After removal of 9 bases from V and 0 bases from J, the junction contained 3 bases not matched to a gene. The germline gives CDR1 MRHNA, CDR2 SNTAGT. The CDR3 has 14 amino acids. CDR3 sequence: CASKRESNTGELFF. Here the CDR3 DNA reads TGTGCCAGTAAGCGGGAGTCGAACACCGGGGAGCTGTTTTTT.

The chain employs TRBV11-3 and TRBJ2-7, with a possible D match to TRBD2 (7 bases). V was shortened by 10 bases and J by 0 bases, with 19 bases between the two germline ends. Germline V gene lookup returns CDR1 SGHNT and CDR2 YENEEA. The CDR3 runs to 15 residues. CDR3 in amino acids: CANRLGGQGSYEQYF. In nucleotides, the CDR3 is TGTGCCAACCGTCTGGGGGGGCAAGGCTCCTACGAGCAGTACTTC.